These 14 T cell receptor beta chains originate from one sample sequenced in a study of blood T cell repertoires in COVID-19 (dated by TCRdb to 2019 to 2021). Library generation was performed with the immunoSEQ multiplex PCR assay. In its TCRdb copy, this immuneACCESS table keeps in-frame sequences only and misses some clones. Where compared with another copy, unresolved V genes explain less than half of these, and the others have no known cause. This sample is represented by under 400,000 clones; 90% of them were singletons. Approximately 6.2% of the sample rests with the top ten. Sequencing was carried out using peripheral blood. All receptors derive from a man aged 18 to 30 with active or convalescent COVID-19.

The V call is TRBV6-5, the J call TRBJ2-3; D possibly corresponds to TRBD2 (6 bases). The CDR3 extends over 13 amino acids. V shed 10 bases and J shed 4 bases, with 15 bases lying between them. Per the germline V gene, CDR1 is MNHEY and CDR2 is SVGAGI. CDR3 in DNA: TGTGCCAACCGACCCGGAGGGTCAGATACGCAGTATTTT. Translated: CANRPGGSDTQYF.

The count of this clone is one. V is TRBV10-3 and J is TRBJ1-2; TRBD1 matches 11 bases. Germline V lookup: CDR1 ENHRY, CDR2 SYGVKD. Germline trimming cut 8 bases from V and 6 bases from J; bases unmatched to any gene: 5. The CDR3 covers 13 residues. As DNA, the CDR3 is TGTGCCATCTCGAGGACAGGGGGCGATGGCTACACCTTC. Translated: CAISRTGGDGYTF.

This clone was seen a few times. The chain uses TRBV5-3 and TRBJ1-1, with D perhaps matching TRBD1 (6 bases). TRBV5-3 is recorded as an ORF, its role being uncertain. The CDR3 has 15 residues. Trimming took off 4 bases at V and 4 bases at J, with 17 bases between the two ends. CDR3 amino acids: CARSGQGRKTTEAFF. Here the CDR3 DNA reads TGTGCCAGAAGCGGGCAGGGGCGCAAGACCACTGAAGCTTTCTTT.

The chain combines TRBV6-5 with TRBJ1-2, with TRBD1 identical over 7 bases. Germline CDR1 and CDR2: MNHEY and SVGAGI. CDR3 length: 15 residues. With V trimmed by 2 bases and J by 2 bases, 5 bases remained unmatched. The CDR3 region has the DNA TGTGCCAGCAGTTACAAGGCAGGGGGAAACTATGGCTACACCTTC. Translation gives CASSYKAGGNYGYTF.

The chain is built from TRBV19 and TRBJ1-1; D is ambiguous. This CDR3 comprises 13 residues. With 9 bases removed from V and 3 bases from J, the gap between germline ends came to 14 bases. The germline gives CDR1 LNHDA, CDR2 SQIVND (reference sequence). CDR3: CASGGVGDTEAFF. The DNA of the CDR3 is TGTGCCAGCGGCGGGGTCGGGGACACTGAAGCTTTCTTT.

CDR3 DNA sequence: TGTGCCAGTAGCACTAGCGGGGGGATCGGCGGGGAGCTGTTTTTT. Amino acids: CASSTSGGIGGELFF. The V and J genes are TRBV19 and TRBJ2-2, with 12 bases matching TRBD2. The germline gives CDR1 LNHDA, CDR2 SQIVND (reference sequence). The V gene end was trimmed by 6 bases and the J gene end by 7 bases; junction bases not matched to a gene: 6. The CDR3 is made up of 15 amino acids.

The rearrangement joins TRBV3-1 (or the pseudogene TRBV3-2) to TRBJ1-1, with 7 bases fitting TRBD1. The germline V gene encodes CDR1 LGHDT and CDR2 YNNKEL (reference sequence). V was pared by 4 bases and J by 3 bases, with 5 bases of the junction left unmatched. The CDR3 extends over 14 amino acids. CDR3 protein: CASSPNRGYTEAFF. The CDR3 nucleotides read TGTGCCAGCAGCCCAAACAGGGGATACACTGAAGCTTTCTTT.

A single count supports this clone. The chain is built from TRBV25-1 and TRBJ2-2, with 8 bases that match TRBD2. Germline assignment: CDR1 MGHDK and CDR2 SYGVNS. With 4 bases clipped from V and 3 bases from J, the junction kept 10 bases outside the gene matches. This CDR3 has 17 residues. CDR3 DNA: TGTGCCAGCAGTGGGGAAGGGGGACTAGGCCACACCGGGGAGCTGTTTTTT. It codes for CASSGEGGLGHTGELFF. The full variable domain, its missing parts supplied by reference TRBV25-1 and TRBJ2-2, is EADIYQTPRYLVIGTGKKITLECSQTMGHDKMYWYQQDPGMELHLIHYSYGVNSTEKGDLSSESTVSRIRTEHFPLTLESARPSHTSQYLCASSGEGGLGHTGELFFGEGSRLTVL.

The rearrangement joins TRBV4-2 to TRBJ2-2; 11 bases fit TRBD2. V was pared by 4 bases and J by 5 bases, with 9 bases of the junction left unmatched. From germline, CDR1 is LGHNA and CDR2 YNFKEQ. The CDR3 is 17 amino acids. The CDR3 protein is CASSPQLAGVRTGELFF. The CDR3 nucleotides read TGTGCCAGCAGCCCCCAACTAGCGGGGGTTCGAACCGGGGAGCTGTTTTTT.

V is TRBV18 and J is TRBJ2-7, with a tentative D call TRBD1 (5 bases). Trimming left V 1 base short and J 5 bases short, with 12 bases between. CDR1 and CDR2 (germline): KGHSH, LQKENI. This CDR3 has 14 amino acids. CDR3 in amino acids: CASSPQGLSDEQYF. The CDR3 DNA reads TGTGCCAGCTCACCACAGGGGCTCTCGGACGAGCAGTACTTC.

The sample holds one count of this clone. V gene TRBV5-1 combines with J gene TRBJ2-7; TRBD1 matches 8 bases. Trimming took 7 bases from V and 3 from J; bases not matched to a gene: 12. Germline-derived CDR1 and CDR2 are SGHRS and YFSETQ. This CDR3 is 15 amino acids long. The CDR3 region is CASQIGQGINYEQYF. CDR3 sequence (DNA): TGCGCCAGCCAAATTGGACAGGGAATAAACTACGAGCAGTACTTC.

J is TRBJ1-2 and V is TRBV4-1; TRBD1 might be the D (5 bases). This CDR3 is 14 amino acids long. V was trimmed by 0 bases and J by 3 bases, leaving 8 bases between them. Germline V lookup: CDR1 MGHRA, CDR2 YSYEKL. The CDR3 here is CASSQDQGDYGYTF. The DNA for the CDR3 is TGCGCCAGCAGCCAAGATCAGGGCGACTATGGCTACACCTTC.

CDR3 protein: CASSVFPGQPQHF. Written as DNA, the CDR3 is TGTGCCAGCAGCGTATTCCCGGGTCAGCCCCAGCATTTT. The genes are TRBV12-3 or TRBV12-4 and TRBJ1-5; D not certain. The CDR3 runs 13 residues. The V end was cut by 6 bases, the J end by 6 bases, with 12 bases between.

The chain uses TRBV6-5 and TRBJ2-7; 13 bases line up with TRBD2. This CDR3 is built from 15 residues. J lost 4 bases, V lost 4 bases, and 4 bases had no gene match. CDR1 is MNHEY, CDR2 SVGAGI, per germline. Here the CDR3 DNA reads TGTGCCAGCAGTTTGACTAGCGGGGGGAATTACGAGCAGTACTTC. It codes for CASSLTSGGNYEQYF.